Shown below are 9 T cell receptor beta chains from a single sample sequenced in a study of spatial heterogeneity in lung cancer. Time point described: sample taken at primary tumor resection. Whole RNA, which was extracted from tumor, nontumor lung tissue or frozen PBMC, was sequenced without any cell sorting. TCRdb ran MiXCR on the 5' RACE reads and lists one entry per CDR3 protein. The table includes about 10,000 distinct CDR3 sequences, over 3% detected once. This material consisted of PBMCs, taken at surgery. Every receptor here comes from a female donor with early-stage non-small cell lung cancer.

Many counts were recorded for this clonotype. This beta chain lies outside the target of a library built for alpha chains; its clone size means little. The V and J genes are TRBV12-3 or TRBV12-4 and TRBJ2-2, with D possibly called TRBD1 or TRBD2 (5 bases each). The germline V and J ends were trimmed by 6 bases and 2 bases, with 13 bases remaining between them. CDR3 size: 15 residues. Written as DNA, the CDR3 is TGTGCCAGCAGGGCCGGGACGGTCAACACCGGGGAGCTGTTTTTT. Its translation: CASRAGTVNTGELFF.

This clonotype was recorded at least ten times. This beta chain turned up in a library designed for alpha chains; as an off-target read, its abundance says little. The chain carries TRBV6-2 or TRBV6-3 and TRBJ2-3; 7 bases align to TRBD1. The length of the CDR3 is 14 residues. Germline loops: CDR1 MNHEY, CDR2 SVGEGT. The V gene end was trimmed by 4 bases and the J gene end by 1 base; junction bases not matched to a gene: 2. The CDR3, as DNA: TGTGCCAGCAGTTTCGACAGGGGCACAGATACGCAGTATTTT. Its protein product is CASSFDRGTDTQYF.

This clonotype is medium-sized. Within a library made for alpha chains, this beta chain is off target, and its count is uninformative. This chain connects TRBV28 to TRBJ1-2; D gene ambiguous. Germline V gene data show CDR1 as MDHEN and CDR2 as SYDVKM. This CDR3 is built from 14 residues. V was trimmed by 3 bases and J by 0 bases, leaving 8 bases between them. The CDR3 loop reads CASSFGPANYGYTF. The CDR3, as DNA: TGTGCCAGCAGTTTTGGGCCCGCTAACTATGGCTACACCTTC.

As for this clonotype: This beta chain was picked up by a library intended for alpha chains and is off target, so its count carries little meaning. This sequence joins TRBV19 and TRBJ2-4; D might be TRBD2 (7 bases). Germline V lookup: CDR1 LNHDA, CDR2 SQIVND (reference sequence). The CDR3 length is 14 residues. Deletions cut 3 bases from V and 5 bases from J, with 11 bases between. Here the CDR3 DNA reads TGTGCCAGTAGTATGTTCGGGGGGCAAAACATTCAGTACTTC. Translated, it gives CASSMFGGQNIQYF.

At least ten counts were recorded for this clonotype. The size of this beta chain means little, since it is a stray read in a library made for alpha chains. The rearrangement joins TRBV18 to TRBJ2-5, with 7 bases lining up with TRBD1. The CDR3 consists of 16 residues. V trimming: 3 bases; J trimming: 1 base; junction bases outside the gene matches: 8. The germline V gene encodes CDR1 KGHSH and CDR2 LQKENI. The CDR3 DNA sequence: TGTGCCAGCTCACCGTCGACAGGGTATCTCCAAGAGACCCAGTACTTC. Translated: CASSPSTGYLQETQYF.

This clonotype appeared many times. This beta chain turned up in a library designed for alpha chains; as an off-target read, its abundance says little. The chain uses TRBV4-2 and TRBJ2-1; 12 nucleotides align to TRBD2. The CDR3 is 19 residues long. The germline V gene has CDR1 LGHNA and CDR2 YNFKEQ. The junction had 14 bases not matched to a gene; V was cut back by 0 bases and J by 8 bases. CDR3 sequence (DNA): TGTGCCAGCAGCCAAGATATTGGGCTAGCGGGGGGGCCGAGGTATGAGCAGTTCTTC. Translated, it gives CASSQDIGLAGGPRYEQFF.

This clonotype was detected many times. For a library built for alpha chains, this beta chain is a stray read; little rests on its size. The rearrangement uses TRBV12-3 or TRBV12-4 and TRBJ1-1; D gene unclear. With 0 bases removed from V and 4 bases from J, the gap between germline ends came to 3 bases. The CDR3 loop spans 12 amino acids. CDR3 coding DNA: TGTGCCAGCAGTTTAGCTGTCACTGAAGCTTTCTTT. This gives the protein CASSLAVTEAFF.

Within the sample, this clonotype is medium-sized. This beta chain was picked up by a library intended for alpha chains and is off target, so its count carries little meaning. The chain employs TRBV6-2 or TRBV6-3 and TRBJ2-7, with TRBD2 as a possible D gene (6 bases). Between the trimmed V and J ends, which lost 0 bases and 4 bases, there was a span of 22 bases. Germline V CDR1 and CDR2: MNHEY, SVGEGT. The length of the CDR3 is 18 residues. DNA for the CDR3: TGTGCCAGCAGTTACTCCCGAAGACTAGGGGACTTCCTATACGAGCAGTACTTC. Amino acid sequence: CASSYSRRLGDFLYEQYF.

This clonotype was counted many times. Within a library made for alpha chains, this beta chain is off target, and its count is uninformative. The rearrangement uses TRBV24-1 and TRBJ1-3; D uncertain. Per the germline V gene, CDR1 is KGHDR and CDR2 is SFDVKD. This CDR3 is 16 amino acids long. V was cut by 6 bases and J by 0 bases, with 14 bases left in between. This chain's CDR3 is CATSPWVGSSGNTIYF. The CDR3 region has the DNA TGTGCCACCAGTCCTTGGGTGGGGAGCTCTGGAAACACCATATATTTT.